The T cell receptor (beta chain) under discussion was sequenced for a study of blood T cell repertoires in COVID-19. In the study overall: Both acute and convalescent COVID-19 samples were obtained from the United States, Italy and Spain. Sample material is recorded as cDNA or gDNA derived from T cells, B-cell-depleted T cells, or PBMCs.

Original data processing: Amplification of reference gene primers provided the estimated nucleated cell counts. The repertoire was sequenced with immunoSEQ multiplex PCR; TCRdb's copy has only in-frame clones and lacks some. V and J calls and clone size are those listed in that table; D and trimming were worked out from the DNA. Of some 180,000 clones listed, about 83% are singletons. Patients in Seattle were enrolled during active infection, then followed longitudinally. The CDR3 has 15 residues. The germline V and J ends were trimmed by 2 bases and 8 bases, with 16 bases remaining between them. CDR1 PRHDT and CDR2 FYEKMQ come from the germline V gene (reference sequence).

This receptor was obtained from an elderly woman with COVID-19, enrolled during active disease. Sequencing was done on a sample of peripheral blood. The gene calls are TRBV13 and TRBJ2-1; no clear D gene. CDR3 in DNA: TGTGCCAGCAGCTTATCTGACGTCAGTCGGGATGAGCAGTTCTTC. Protein: CASSLSDVSRDEQFF. Supplemented by reference TRBV13 and TRBJ2-1, the full variable domain reads AAGVIQSPRHLIKEKRETATLKCYPIPRHDTVYWYQQGPGQDPQFLISFYEKMQSDKGSIPDRFSAQQFSDYHSELNMSSLELGDSALYFCASSLSDVSRDEQFFGPGTRLTVL.